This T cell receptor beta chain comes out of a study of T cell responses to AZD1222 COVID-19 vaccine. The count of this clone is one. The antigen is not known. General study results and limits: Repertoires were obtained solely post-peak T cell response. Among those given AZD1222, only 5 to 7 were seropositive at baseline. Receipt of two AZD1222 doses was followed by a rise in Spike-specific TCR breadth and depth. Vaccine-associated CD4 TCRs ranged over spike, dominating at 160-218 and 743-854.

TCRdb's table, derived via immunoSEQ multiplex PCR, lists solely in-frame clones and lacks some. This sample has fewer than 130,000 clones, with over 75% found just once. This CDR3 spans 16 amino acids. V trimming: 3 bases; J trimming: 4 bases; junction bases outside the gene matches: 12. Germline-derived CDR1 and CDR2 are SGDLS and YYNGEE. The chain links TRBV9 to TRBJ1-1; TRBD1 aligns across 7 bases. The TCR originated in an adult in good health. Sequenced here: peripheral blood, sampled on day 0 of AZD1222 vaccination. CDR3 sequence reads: CASSASGSTGRTEAFF. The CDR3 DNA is TGTGCCAGCAGCGCTTCGGGGTCGACAGGGCGCACTGAAGCTTTCTTT.